These 13 T cell receptor beta chains were sequenced from one sample in a study of T cell responses to AZD1222 COVID-19 vaccine. Clones were read by immunoSEQ multiplex PCR, and TCRdb kept only the in-frame ones, dropping some. The table includes over 150,000 clones, around 89% detected once. The sequencing used peripheral blood, collected on day 0 of AZD1222 vaccination. These receptor sequences come from an adult in good health.

This chain connects TRBV6-4 to TRBJ2-5; a possible D gene is TRBD1 (5 bases). The V gene's germline CDR1 is MRHNA and CDR2 SNTAGT. The V gene lost 3 bases and the J gene lost 5 bases, with 16 bases spanning the gap. CDR3 length: 15 residues. The CDR3 loop reads CASSETGGAVETQYF. The CDR3 nucleotides are TGTGCCAGCAGTGAAACGGGTGGGGCTGTGGAGACCCAGTACTTC.

This chain uses TRBV15 with TRBJ2-1; D gene uncertain. This CDR3 contains 13 residues. Germline CDR1 is LNHNV and CDR2 is YYDKDF (reference sequence). Between the trimmed V and J ends, which lost 0 bases and 12 bases, there was a span of 12 bases. The CDR3 coding sequence is TGTGCCACCAGCAGAGATAAGAATGAGCGGCAGTTCTTC. This encodes CATSRDKNERQFF.

The chain employs TRBV6-2 or TRBV6-3 and TRBJ1-4; D perhaps matches TRBD1 (6 bases). The CDR3 runs to 14 residues. V dropped 2 bases and J dropped 5 bases, with 9 bases sitting between them. The germline V gene has CDR1 MNHEY and CDR2 SVGEGT. The DNA of the CDR3 is TGTGCCAGCAGTTACCGAGGGGGGAATGAAAAACTGTTTTTT. Its translation is CASSYRGGNEKLFF.

V usage is TRBV4-3 and J usage is TRBJ2-7, with TRBD2 identical over 8 bases. After removal of 1 base from V and 0 bases from J, the junction contained 8 bases not matched to a gene. This CDR3 is built from 17 residues. CDR1 is LGHNA, CDR2 YSLEER, per germline. CDR3 amino acids: CASSQGRGGDTSYEQYF. In nucleotides, the CDR3 is TGCGCCAGCAGCCAAGGACGGGGGGGGGACACCTCCTACGAGCAGTACTTC.

This chain links TRBV6-6 with TRBJ2-1; no clear D. Germline loops: CDR1 MNHNY, CDR2 SVGAGI (reference sequence). V was shortened by 2 bases and J by 2 bases, with 4 bases between the two germline ends. CDR3 length: 13 amino acids. CDR3 residues: CASSYAPYNEQFF. The CDR3 DNA reads as TGTGCCAGCAGTTACGCCCCCTACAATGAGCAGTTCTTC.

The chain carries TRBV29-1 and TRBJ2-1, with D unclear. Trimming removed 3 bases at V and 0 bases at J, with 12 bases between. This CDR3 comprises 15 residues. Germline CDR1 reads SQVTM; CDR2 reads ANQGSEA. The CDR3 DNA sequence: TGCAGCGTTGAGTCTCCAGGCAGCTCCTACAATGAGCAGTTCTTC. As protein: CSVESPGSSYNEQFF.

The J gene is TRBJ2-7, the V gene TRBV18; 7 bases match TRBD1. With V trimmed by 3 bases and J by 2 bases, 1 base remained unmatched. This CDR3 spans 13 amino acids. Germline CDR1 and CDR2: KGHSH and LQKENI. The chain's CDR3 is CASSPGTAYEQYF. The CDR3, as DNA: TGTGCCAGCTCACCCGGGACAGCCTACGAGCAGTACTTC.

The chain has TRBV5-1 and TRBJ1-3; D remains unclear. CDR3 length: 15 residues. Germline values: CDR1 SGHRS, CDR2 YFSETQ. V lost 4 bases and J 4 bases, leaving 15 bases between the germline ends. This CDR3 reads CASSPSPGPGNTIYF. CDR3 sequence (DNA): TGCGCCAGCAGCCCTTCTCCGGGCCCCGGAAACACCATATATTTT.

Turning to this clone: Distinct nucleotide sequences in the sample also encode this CDR3. This chain joins TRBV19 and TRBJ2-3, with 9 bases matching TRBD1. Germline assignment: CDR1 LNHDA and CDR2 SQIVND (reference sequence). This CDR3 contains 15 residues. The ends lost 5 bases at V and 6 bases at J; junction bases unmatched: 9. CDR3 coding DNA: TGTGCCAGTAGTGTTGGACAGGGGAAGGTGGATACGCAGTATTTT. It yields the protein CASSVGQGKVDTQYF. The complete variable domain, with remaining parts taken from reference TRBV19 and TRBJ2-3, reads DGGITQSPKYLFRKEGQNVTLSCEQNLNHDAMYWYRQDPGQGLRLIYYSQIVNDFQKGDIAEGYSVSREKKESFPLTVTSAQKNPTAFYLCASSVGQGKVDTQYFGPGTRLTVL.

This chain uses TRBV7-9 with TRBJ1-5; D is perhaps TRBD1 (6 bases). Germline V gives CDR1 SEHNR, CDR2 FQNEAQ (reference sequence). The CDR3 has 15 residues. V was trimmed by 3 bases and J by 2 bases, leaving 11 bases between them. CDR3 protein: CASSFEGGGNQPQHF. For the CDR3, the DNA is TGTGCCAGCAGCTTCGAGGGGGGCGGCAATCAGCCCCAGCATTTT.

The chain couples TRBV5-5 to TRBJ1-3; maybe TRBD1 (6 bases). The CDR3 has 15 residues. The V gene's germline CDR1 is SGHKS and CDR2 YYEKEE (reference sequence). Trimming removed 4 bases from V and 0 bases from J, with 11 bases in between. CDR3 loop: CASSQTGTSGNTIYF. CDR3 DNA: TGTGCCAGCAGCCAAACAGGGACCTCTGGAAACACCATATATTTT.

The chain joins TRBV3-1 (or the pseudogene TRBV3-2) to TRBJ2-3; D gene unclear. V lost 9 bases and J lost 1, with 8 bases in between. Per the germline V gene, CDR1 is LGHDT and CDR2 is YNNKEL (reference sequence). This CDR3 is 12 amino acids long. CDR3 loop: CASAQGTDTQYF. The DNA of the CDR3 is TGTGCCAGTGCCCAGGGCACAGATACGCAGTATTTT.

The chain combines TRBV10-2 with TRBJ1-2; D not resolved. Germline lookup yields CDR1 WSHSY and CDR2 SAAADI. The V end lost 1 base, the J end lost 4 bases, and 13 bases lay between the germline ends. This CDR3 region has 15 residues. The CDR3 DNA reads TGCGCCAGCAGTGAGTGGCAGGATCGGGCCTATGGCTACACCTTC. Its translation: CASSEWQDRAYGYTF.